These 30 T cell receptor beta chains originate from one sample sequenced in a study of blood T cell repertoires in COVID-19 (dated by TCRdb to between 2020 and 2021). Library prep was done by the immunoSEQ multiplex PCR assay. TCRdb carries this immuneACCESS record with in-frame sequences only. Its versions omit some clonotypes, under half of them owing to an unresolved V gene in the studies checked, with the rest unexplained. In this sample the table shows roughly 150,000 clones, about four fifths of which occur a single time. Approximately 19% of the sample rests with the top ten. Material: peripheral blood. The receptors come from a woman in her seventies who had recovered from COVID-19.

The CDR3, as DNA: TGTGCCAGCAGCCGATCCGGGGGCGAGCAGTACTTC. This codes for CASSRSGGEQYF. The gene calls are TRBV7-7 and TRBJ2-7, with D possibly matching TRBD2 (6 bases). This CDR3 is 12 amino acids long. The V end was cut by 5 bases, the J end by 6 bases, with 11 bases between. Per germline, CDR1 SSHAT and CDR2 FNYEAQ (reference sequence).

The CDR3 DNA is TGTGCCAGCAGCGTAGTGGATAGCGGGGGTGGGACCCAGTACTTC. This sequence encodes CASSVVDSGGGTQYF. The chain is built from TRBV9 and TRBJ2-5; 9 bases are shared with TRBD2. Germline lookup yields CDR1 SGDLS and CDR2 YYNGEE. After removal of 0 bases from V and 7 bases from J, the junction contained 7 bases not matched to a gene. This CDR3 has 15 residues. The full variable domain, its missing parts supplied by reference TRBV9 and TRBJ2-5, is DSGVTQTPKHLITATGQRVTLRCSPRSGDLSVYWYQQSLDQGLQFLIQYYNGEERAKGNILERFSAQQFPDLHSELNLSSLELGDSALYFCASSVVDSGGGTQYFGPGTRLLVL.

The V gene is TRBV27, the J gene TRBJ2-7, with D unresolved. There are 14 residues in the CDR3. Germline assignment: CDR1 MNHEY and CDR2 SMNVEV (reference sequence). The V end lost 6 bases, the J end lost 0 bases, and 12 bases lay between the germline ends. The CDR3 is CASSPSRSSYEQYF. CDR3 bases: TGTGCCAGCAGCCCCTCCCGCAGCTCCTACGAGCAGTACTTC.

The chain joins TRBV20-1 to TRBJ1-2; a possible D gene is TRBD1 (5 bases). The germline V gene encodes CDR1 DFQATT and CDR2 SNEGSKA (reference sequence). The CDR3 is made up of 10 amino acids. V lost 6 bases and J 13 bases, leaving 15 bases between the germline ends. The chain's CDR3 is CSATRDFRTF. Here the CDR3 DNA reads TGCAGTGCCACCCGGGACTTTCGCACCTTC.

The chain uses TRBV5-4 and TRBJ2-7; the D is unclear. The length of the CDR3 is 13 residues. Germline loops: CDR1 SGHNT, CDR2 YYREEE (reference sequence). V was shortened by 2 bases and J by 2 bases, with 8 bases between the two germline ends. CDR3 DNA sequence: TGTGCCAGCAGCTTCTCAGGAACCTACGAGCAGTACTTC. It codes for CASSFSGTYEQYF.

In regard to this clone: Other DNA sequences in this specimen translate into the identical CDR3. V usage is TRBV2 and J usage is TRBJ2-5; 7 bases agree with TRBD2. V shed 2 bases, J shed 2 bases, and the junction held 2 bases outside the gene matches. There are 14 residues in the CDR3. Germline assignment: CDR1 SNHLY and CDR2 FYNNEI. CDR3 DNA: TGTGCCAGCAGTGAACAGGGAGGGCAAGAGACCCAGTACTTC. This codes for CASSEQGGQETQYF.

The chain links TRBV18 to TRBJ1-1, with TRBD1 matching over 7 bases. This CDR3 has 13 amino acids. V shed 5 bases, J shed 5 bases, and the junction held 5 bases outside the gene matches. Germline CDR1 is KGHSH and CDR2 is LQKENI. This CDR3 is CASSFDRVTEAFF. The DNA for the CDR3 is TGTGCCAGCTCATTCGACAGGGTGACTGAAGCTTTCTTT.

The V gene is TRBV6-5, the J gene TRBJ1-2; D is possibly TRBD1 (5 bases). Germline CDR1 is MNHEY and CDR2 is SVGAGI. CDR3 length equals 15 residues. V shed 6 bases and J shed 2 bases, with 16 bases lying between them. In DNA form, the CDR3 reads TGTGCCAGCAGCGGGCCGGGACTTTCAAACTATGGCTACACCTTC. Translation: CASSGPGLSNYGYTF.

The gene calls are TRBV3-1 (or the pseudogene TRBV3-2) and TRBJ1-2; tentatively, D is TRBD1 (5 bases). V lost 1 base, J lost 11 bases, and 14 bases lay in between. Germline-derived CDR1 and CDR2 are LGHDT and YNNKEL (reference sequence). CDR3 size: 13 residues. The CDR3 DNA reads as TGTGCCAGCAGCCAAGTGGGCGGCGGGGCGTACACCTTC. Protein product: CASSQVGGGAYTF.

This clone has just a few counts. The chain joins TRBV6-5 to TRBJ1-1; 8 bases agree with TRBD1. The CDR3 runs to 14 residues. J was trimmed by 1 base and V by 6 bases; bases with no gene match: 4. The germline CDR1 and CDR2 sequences are MNHEY and SVGAGI. CDR3 sequence reads: CASSRDRRNTEAFF. CDR3 nucleotides: TGTGCCAGCAGCCGGGACAGGCGGAACACTGAAGCTTTCTTT.

The genes are TRBV7-2 and TRBJ2-5; 9 bases agree with TRBD1. In germline, CDR1 is SGHTA, CDR2 FQGNSA. The V and J ends lost 4 bases and 5 bases, in that order; junction bases with no gene match: 5. This CDR3 region has 14 residues. The chain's CDR3 is CASSSRQGGETQYF. As DNA, the CDR3 is TGTGCCAGCAGCTCAAGACAGGGGGGGGAGACCCAGTACTTC.

V is TRBV19 and J is TRBJ1-2; 7 nucleotides match TRBD1. Germline CDR1 reads LNHDA; CDR2 reads SQIVND (reference sequence). This CDR3 is 17 amino acids long. The ends lost 1 base at V and 4 bases at J; junction bases unmatched: 12. CDR3 in DNA: TGTGCCAGTAGTATAGGGTACAGGGGAAGTGACGGCTATGGCTACACCTTC. Translating gives CASSIGYRGSDGYGYTF.

V usage is TRBV7-9 and J usage is TRBJ1-2; 7 nucleotides align to TRBD1. Germline values: CDR1 SEHNR, CDR2 FQNEAQ (reference sequence). After removal of 2 bases from V and 6 bases from J, the junction contained 6 bases not matched to a gene. This CDR3 comprises 14 residues. The DNA for the CDR3 is TGTGCCAGCAGCTTAAAAGGGGGCGGACATGGCTACACCTTC. Its protein product is CASSLKGGGHGYTF. The variable domain in full, completed from reference TRBV7-9 and TRBJ1-2, reads DTGVSQNPRHKITKRGQNVTFRCDPISEHNRLYWYRQTLGQGPEFLTYFQNEAQLEKSRLLSDRFSAERPKGSFSTLEIQRTEQGDSAMYLCASSLKGGGHGYTFGSGTRLTVV.

The chain employs TRBV11-1 and TRBJ2-1, with D possibly being TRBD2 (5 bases). This CDR3 contains 12 residues. With 5 bases removed from V and 10 bases from J, the gap between germline ends came to 12 bases. Looked up from germline, CDR1 is SGHAT and CDR2 is FQDESV (reference sequence). The chain's CDR3 is CASSLGRYEQFF. CDR3 nucleotide sequence: TGTGCCAGCAGCCTAGGGAGATACGAGCAGTTCTTC.

J is TRBJ1-2 and V is TRBV30; 7 nucleotides agree with TRBD1. J lost 7 bases, V lost 2 bases, and 7 bases had no gene match. The CDR3 consists of 13 residues. Germline V gene sequence: CDR1 GTSNPN, CDR2 SVGIG (reference sequence). This CDR3 is CAWSPTGLGGYTF. The CDR3 DNA is TGTGCCTGGAGTCCGACAGGGTTGGGTGGCTACACCTTC. Complete variable domain (other parts from reference TRBV30 and TRBJ1-2): SQTIHQWPATLVQPVGSPLSLECTVEGTSNPNLYWYRQAAGRGLQLLFYSVGIGQISSEVPQNLSASRPQDRQFILSSKKLLLSDSGFYLCAWSPTGLGGYTFGSGTRLTVV.

The rearrangement joins TRBV7-2 to TRBJ2-7; 7 bases are shared with TRBD1. The V gene end was trimmed by 5 bases and the J gene end by 3 bases; junction bases not matched to a gene: 10. This CDR3 has 15 residues. Germline assignment: CDR1 SGHTA and CDR2 FQGNSA. Here the CDR3 reads CASSPDHWTGYEQYF. CDR3 DNA: TGTGCCAGCAGCCCAGACCATTGGACAGGCTACGAGCAGTACTTC.

The V gene is TRBV28, the J gene TRBJ2-3, with D perhaps matching TRBD2 (6 bases). Germline CDR1 is MDHEN and CDR2 is SYDVKM. V was trimmed by 4 bases and J by 3 bases, leaving 17 bases between them. CDR3 length: 16 residues. The CDR3 spells CASSSKGLWGTDTQYF. The CDR3 DNA follows: TGTGCCAGCAGTTCGAAGGGACTTTGGGGTACAGATACGCAGTATTTT.

V usage is TRBV11-2 and J usage is TRBJ2-5; D is perhaps TRBD1 (6 bases). Germline V gene lookup returns CDR1 SGHAT and CDR2 FQNNGV. Trimming removed 5 bases from V and 5 bases from J, with 15 bases in between. The CDR3 runs 14 residues. The CDR3: CASSRQVTGETQYF. DNA for the CDR3: TGTGCCAGCAGCCGACAGGTCACGGGGGAGACCCAGTACTTC.

The chain uses TRBV27 and TRBJ2-3; unclear D gene. V lost 1 base and J lost 2, with 7 bases in between. The CDR3 has 14 residues. Looked up from germline, CDR1 is MNHEY and CDR2 is SMNVEV (reference sequence). This CDR3 reads CASSLWADTDTQYF. In DNA form, the CDR3 reads TGTGCCAGCAGTTTATGGGCAGACACAGATACGCAGTATTTT.

The CDR3 protein is CASSPSQTGGTTDTQYF. The CDR3 DNA reads as TGTGCCAGCTCACCATCCCAGACGGGGGGAACCACAGATACGCAGTATTTT. The chain combines TRBV18 with TRBJ2-3; TRBD2 aligns across 7 bases. V lost 2 bases to trimming and J lost 2 bases; unmatched junction nucleotides: 10. The germline gives CDR1 KGHSH, CDR2 LQKENI. This CDR3 is built from 17 residues.

The chain is built from TRBV7-2 and TRBJ2-7; 8 bases fit TRBD1. The CDR3 has 14 amino acids. V lost 5 bases to trimming and J lost 2 bases; unmatched junction nucleotides: 5. Germline values: CDR1 SGHTA, CDR2 FQGNSA. The CDR3 DNA reads TGTGCCAGCAGCCGGACAGGGACTCCCTACGAGCAGTACTTC. It yields the protein CASSRTGTPYEQYF.

The V call is TRBV19, the J call TRBJ1-1, with 8 bases lining up with TRBD1. The CDR3 sequence is 14 residues long. V trimming: 6 bases; J trimming: 1 base; junction bases outside the gene matches: 4. Looked up from germline, CDR1 is LNHDA and CDR2 is SQIVND (reference sequence). In DNA, the CDR3 is TGTGCCAGTAGCCCTACAGGGGGGAACACTGAAGCTTTCTTT. Translation gives CASSPTGGNTEAFF.

The gene calls are TRBV29-1 and TRBJ2-5; 16 nucleotides align to TRBD2. There are 23 residues in the CDR3. Trimming took 4 bases from V and 1 from J; bases not matched to a gene: 24. Germline CDR1 is SQVTM and CDR2 is ANQGSEA. In DNA form, the CDR3 reads TGCAGCGTTGTGGGGTACAGGGGGAGAGCTCCGGGACTAGCGGGAGGGTCCCAAGAGACCCAGTACTTC. It specifies CSVVGYRGRAPGLAGGSQETQYF.

CDR3 residues: CASSQAAATSLLYNEQFF. CDR3 bases: TGCGCCAGCAGCCAAGCGGCCGCTACTAGTCTGCTTTACAATGAGCAGTTCTTC. The rearrangement joins TRBV4-1 to TRBJ2-1; D perhaps matches TRBD2 (5 bases). The V end was cut by 1 base, the J end by 4 bases, with 20 bases between. Looked up from germline, CDR1 is MGHRA and CDR2 is YSYEKL. This CDR3 is 18 amino acids long.

The J gene is TRBJ2-1, the V gene TRBV5-1; tentatively, D is TRBD2 (6 bases). Trimming stripped 0 bases from V and 2 bases from J, with 15 bases between. The CDR3 runs to 17 residues. Germline CDR1 reads SGHRS; CDR2 reads YFSETQ. DNA of the CDR3: TGCGCCAGCAGCTTGGCCACGCGTAGCGGAGCCTACAATGAGCAGTTCTTC. It codes for CASSLATRSGAYNEQFF.

The chain recombines TRBV27 with TRBJ1-1; 11 positions agree with TRBD1. CDR1 is MNHEY and CDR2 is SMNVEV in the germline V gene (reference sequence). The V and J ends lost 3 bases and 5 bases, in that order; junction bases with no gene match: 8. The CDR3 extends over 16 amino acids. The DNA for the CDR3 is TGTGCCAGCAGTTTCGCCGGGACAGGGGGAGGAACTGAAGCTTTCTTT. Translating gives CASSFAGTGGGTEAFF.

The V and J genes are TRBV2 and TRBJ1-2; maybe TRBD1 (6 bases). The CDR3 runs to 13 residues. Germline CDR1 reads SNHLY; CDR2 reads FYNNEI. V lost 1 base and J lost 6, with 9 bases in between. The DNA of the CDR3 is TGTGCCAGCAGTGAAGTGGCAGGGGATGGCTACACCTTC. It specifies CASSEVAGDGYTF.

The chain links TRBV28 to TRBJ1-5, with a weak D call TRBD1 (5 bases). The CDR3 has 13 residues. Per germline, CDR1 MDHEN and CDR2 SYDVKM. V shed 7 bases and J shed 7 bases, with 14 bases lying between them. The CDR3 DNA reads as TGTGCCAGCACCTGGGGGGTGGACCAGCCCCAGCATTTT. Protein sequence: CASTWGVDQPQHF. The variable domain in full, completed from reference TRBV28 and TRBJ1-5, reads DVKVTQSSRYLVKRTGEKVFLECVQDMDHENMFWYRQDPGLGLRLIYFSYDVKMKEKGDIPEGYSVSREKKERFSLILESASTNQTSMYLCASTWGVDQPQHFGDGTRLSIL.

The CDR3 loop reads CASSQWWQNNQPQHF. The CDR3 DNA reads as TGCGCCAGCAGCCAATGGTGGCAGAATAATCAGCCCCAGCATTTT. V usage is TRBV4-1 and J usage is TRBJ1-5; D not certain. V lost 2 bases to trimming and J lost 4 bases, with 12 bases between them. This CDR3 comprises 15 residues. CDR1 is MGHRA and CDR2 is YSYEKL in the germline V gene.

The chain couples TRBV5-1 to TRBJ1-3, with D uncertain. Trimming removed 0 bases from V and 2 bases from J, with 9 bases in between. The germline V gene has CDR1 SGHRS and CDR2 YFSETQ. The CDR3 totals 15 residues. The CDR3 DNA reads as TGCGCCAGCAGCTTGGGGGAGGTTACTGGAAACACCATATATTTT. This codes for CASSLGEVTGNTIYF.